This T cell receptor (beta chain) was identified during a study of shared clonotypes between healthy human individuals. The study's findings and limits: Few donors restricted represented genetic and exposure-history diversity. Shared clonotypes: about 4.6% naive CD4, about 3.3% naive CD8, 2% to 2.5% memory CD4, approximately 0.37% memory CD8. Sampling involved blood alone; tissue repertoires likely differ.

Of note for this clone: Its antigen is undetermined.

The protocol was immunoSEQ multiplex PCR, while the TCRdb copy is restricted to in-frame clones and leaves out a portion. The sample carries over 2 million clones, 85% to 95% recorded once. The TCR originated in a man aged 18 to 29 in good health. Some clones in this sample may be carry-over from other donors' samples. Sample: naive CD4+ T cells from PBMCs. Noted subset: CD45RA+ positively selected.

DNA of the CDR3: TGTGCTAGTGGTTTGACAGGGACGAGAACTGAAGCTTTCTTT. Protein sequence: CASGLTGTRTEAFF. The chain joins TRBV12-5 to TRBJ1-1; D may be TRBD1 (6 bases). V was shortened by 2 bases and J by 5 bases, with 12 bases between the two germline ends. The germline V gene has CDR1 LGHNT and CDR2 FRNRAP. The CDR3 extends over 14 amino acids. Using reference TRBV12-5 and TRBJ1-1 for the parts outside the CDR3, the full variable domain is DARVTQTPRHKVTEMGQEVTMRCQPILGHNTVFWYRQTMMQGLELLAYFRNRAPLDDSGMPKDRFSAEMPDATLATLKIQPSEPRDSAVYFCASGLTGTRTEAFFGQGTRLTVV.